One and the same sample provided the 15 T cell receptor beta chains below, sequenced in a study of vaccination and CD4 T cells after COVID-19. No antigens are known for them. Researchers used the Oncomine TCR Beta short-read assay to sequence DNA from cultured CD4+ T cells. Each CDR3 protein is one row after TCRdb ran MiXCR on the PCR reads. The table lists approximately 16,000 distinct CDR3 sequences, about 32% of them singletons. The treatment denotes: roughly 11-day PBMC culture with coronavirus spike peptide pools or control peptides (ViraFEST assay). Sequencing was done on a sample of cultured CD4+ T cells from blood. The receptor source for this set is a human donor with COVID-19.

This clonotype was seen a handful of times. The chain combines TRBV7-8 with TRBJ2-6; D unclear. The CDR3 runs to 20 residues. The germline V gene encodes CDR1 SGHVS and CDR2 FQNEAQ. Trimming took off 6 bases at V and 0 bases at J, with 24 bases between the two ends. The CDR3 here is CASRLNQIVPRDSGANVLTF. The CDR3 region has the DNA TGTGCCAGCAGGCTAAATCAAATAGTTCCCCGAGACTCTGGGGCCAACGTCCTGACTTTC.

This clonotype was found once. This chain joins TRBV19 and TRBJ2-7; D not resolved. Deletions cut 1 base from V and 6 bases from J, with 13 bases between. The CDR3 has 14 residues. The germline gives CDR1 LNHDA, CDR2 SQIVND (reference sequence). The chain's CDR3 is CASSIGTNRGEQYF. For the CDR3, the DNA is TGTGCCAGTAGTATAGGTACCAACAGAGGCGAGCAGTACTTC.

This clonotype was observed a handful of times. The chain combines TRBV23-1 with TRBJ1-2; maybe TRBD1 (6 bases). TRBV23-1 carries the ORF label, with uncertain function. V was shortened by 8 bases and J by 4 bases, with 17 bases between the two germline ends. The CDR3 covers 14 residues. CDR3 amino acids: CASPRGKSGYGYTF. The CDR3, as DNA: TGCGCCAGCCCGAGGGGGAAAAGTGGCTATGGCTACACCTTC.

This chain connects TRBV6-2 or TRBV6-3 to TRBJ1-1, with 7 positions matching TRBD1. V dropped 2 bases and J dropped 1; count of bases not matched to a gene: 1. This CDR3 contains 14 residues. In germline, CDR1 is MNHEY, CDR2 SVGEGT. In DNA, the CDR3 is TGTGCCAGCAGTTACCAGGGGGGGAACACTGAAGCTTTCTTT. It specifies CASSYQGGNTEAFF.

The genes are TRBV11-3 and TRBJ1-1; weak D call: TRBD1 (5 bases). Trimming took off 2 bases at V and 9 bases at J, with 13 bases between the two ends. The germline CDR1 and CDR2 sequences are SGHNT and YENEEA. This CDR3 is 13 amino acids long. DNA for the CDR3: TGTGCCAGCAGCTTATACCGACAGCTTCAAGCTTTCTTT. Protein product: CASSLYRQLQAFF.

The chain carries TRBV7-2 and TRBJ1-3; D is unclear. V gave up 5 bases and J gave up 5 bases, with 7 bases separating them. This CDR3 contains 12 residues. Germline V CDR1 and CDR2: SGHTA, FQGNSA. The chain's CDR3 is CASSASRNTIYF. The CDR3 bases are TGTGCCAGCAGCGCTTCCCGAAACACCATATATTTT.

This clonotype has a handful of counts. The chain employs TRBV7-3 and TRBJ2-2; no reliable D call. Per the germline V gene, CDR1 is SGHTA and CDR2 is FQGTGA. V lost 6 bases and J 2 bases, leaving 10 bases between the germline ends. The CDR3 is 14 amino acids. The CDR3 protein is CASSPNGNTGELFF. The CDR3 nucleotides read TGTGCCAGCAGTCCAAACGGAAACACCGGGGAGCTGTTTTTT.

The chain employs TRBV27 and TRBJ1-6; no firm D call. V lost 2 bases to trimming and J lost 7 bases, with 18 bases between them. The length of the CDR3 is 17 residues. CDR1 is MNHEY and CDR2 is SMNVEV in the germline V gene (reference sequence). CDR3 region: CASSLLGLAAGNSPLHF. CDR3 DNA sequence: TGTGCCAGCAGTTTACTCGGCCTCGCCGCGGGGAATTCACCCCTCCACTTT.

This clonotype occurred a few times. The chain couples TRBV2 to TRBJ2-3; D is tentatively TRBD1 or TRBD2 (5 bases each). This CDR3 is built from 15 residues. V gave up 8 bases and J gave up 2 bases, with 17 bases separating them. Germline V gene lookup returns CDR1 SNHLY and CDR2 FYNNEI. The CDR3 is CASSGTPEPTDTQYF. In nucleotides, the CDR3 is TGTGCCAGCTCCGGGACCCCCGAGCCCACAGATACGCAGTATTTT.

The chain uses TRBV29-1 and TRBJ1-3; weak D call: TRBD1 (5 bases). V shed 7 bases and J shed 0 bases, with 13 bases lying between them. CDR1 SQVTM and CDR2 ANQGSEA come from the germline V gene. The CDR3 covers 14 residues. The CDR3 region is CSAKGTVSGNTIYF. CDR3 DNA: TGCAGCGCAAAGGGGACGGTCTCTGGAAACACCATATATTTT.

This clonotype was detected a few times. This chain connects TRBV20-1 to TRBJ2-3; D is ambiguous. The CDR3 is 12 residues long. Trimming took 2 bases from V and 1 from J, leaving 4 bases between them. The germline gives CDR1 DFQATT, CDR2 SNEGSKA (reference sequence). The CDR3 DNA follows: TGCAGTGCTAGAAGGGGCACAGATACGCAGTATTTT. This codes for CSARRGTDTQYF.

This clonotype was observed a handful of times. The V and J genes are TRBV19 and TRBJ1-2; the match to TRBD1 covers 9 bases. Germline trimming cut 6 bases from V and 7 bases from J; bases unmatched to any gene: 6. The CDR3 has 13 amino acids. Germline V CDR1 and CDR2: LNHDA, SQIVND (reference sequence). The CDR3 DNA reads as TGTGCCAGTAGAAATACAGGGGGCTTTGGCTACACCTTC. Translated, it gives CASRNTGGFGYTF.

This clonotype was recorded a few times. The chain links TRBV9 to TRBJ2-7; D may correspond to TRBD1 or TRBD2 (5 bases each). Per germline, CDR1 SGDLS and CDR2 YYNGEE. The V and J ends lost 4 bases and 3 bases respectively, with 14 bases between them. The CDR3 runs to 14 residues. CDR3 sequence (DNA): TGTGCCAGCAGCCCTACGGGACGAGACTACGAGCAGTACTTC. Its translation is CASSPTGRDYEQYF.

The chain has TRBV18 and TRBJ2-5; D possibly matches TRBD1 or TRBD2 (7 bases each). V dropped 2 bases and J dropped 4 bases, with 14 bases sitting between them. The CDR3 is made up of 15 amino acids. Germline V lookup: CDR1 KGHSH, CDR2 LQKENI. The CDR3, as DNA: TGTGCCAGCTCACCAGAACAGGGGAGGGGAGAGACCCAGTACTTC. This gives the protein CASSPEQGRGETQYF.

CDR3 protein: CASSQLLSTGQPQHF. CDR3 nucleotide sequence: TGCGCCAGCAGCCAACTGCTCAGCACAGGTCAGCCCCAGCATTTT. The genes are TRBV4-3 and TRBJ1-5, with D tentatively TRBD1 (5 bases). The germline V gene encodes CDR1 LGHNA and CDR2 YSLEER. There are 15 residues in the CDR3. V dropped 2 bases and J dropped 6 bases, with 14 bases sitting between them.